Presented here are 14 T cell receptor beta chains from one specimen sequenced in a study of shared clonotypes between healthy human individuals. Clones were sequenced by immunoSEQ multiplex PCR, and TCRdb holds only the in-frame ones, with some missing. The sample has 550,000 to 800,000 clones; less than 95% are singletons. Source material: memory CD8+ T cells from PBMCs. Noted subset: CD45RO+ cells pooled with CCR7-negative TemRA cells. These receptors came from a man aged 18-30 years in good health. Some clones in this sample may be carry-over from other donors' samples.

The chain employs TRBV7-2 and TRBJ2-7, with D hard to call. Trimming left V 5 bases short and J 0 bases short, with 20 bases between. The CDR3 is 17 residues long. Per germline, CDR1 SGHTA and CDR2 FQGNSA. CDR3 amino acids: CASSPAPGLEYSYEQYF. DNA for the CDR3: TGTGCCAGCAGCCCAGCCCCTGGGCTGGAATACTCCTACGAGCAGTACTTC.

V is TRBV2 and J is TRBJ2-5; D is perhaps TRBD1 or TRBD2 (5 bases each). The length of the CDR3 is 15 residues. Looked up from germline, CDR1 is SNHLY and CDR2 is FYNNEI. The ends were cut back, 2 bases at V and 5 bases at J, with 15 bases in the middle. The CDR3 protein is CASSEPSEGKETQYF. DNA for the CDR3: TGTGCCAGCAGTGAACCCTCAGAGGGGAAGGAGACCCAGTACTTC.

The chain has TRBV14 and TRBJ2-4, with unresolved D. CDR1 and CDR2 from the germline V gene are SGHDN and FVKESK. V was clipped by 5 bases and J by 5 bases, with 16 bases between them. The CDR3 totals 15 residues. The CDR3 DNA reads TGTGCCAGCAGCGCGGTCACCCAGGTAGAAAACATTCAGTACTTC. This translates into CASSAVTQVENIQYF.

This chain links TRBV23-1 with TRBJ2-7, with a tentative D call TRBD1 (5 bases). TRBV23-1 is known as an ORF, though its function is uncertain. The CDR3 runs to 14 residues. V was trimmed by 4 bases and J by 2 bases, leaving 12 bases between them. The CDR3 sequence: CASSLVRQTYEQYF. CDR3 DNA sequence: TGCGCCAGCAGTCTTGTCCGACAGACCTACGAGCAGTACTTC.

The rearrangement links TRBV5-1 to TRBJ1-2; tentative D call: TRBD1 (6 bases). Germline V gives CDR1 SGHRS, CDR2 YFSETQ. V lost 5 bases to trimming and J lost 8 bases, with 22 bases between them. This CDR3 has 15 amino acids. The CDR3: CASRNDRSRASGYTF. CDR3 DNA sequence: TGCGCCAGCAGAAATGACAGGTCCCGTGCGTCCGGCTACACCTTC. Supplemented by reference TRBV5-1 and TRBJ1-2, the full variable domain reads KAGVTQTPRYLIKTRGQQVTLSCSPISGHRSVSWYQQTPGQGLQFLFEYFSETQRNKGNFPGRFSGRQFSNSRSEMNVSTLELGDSALYLCASRNDRSRASGYTFGSGTRLTVV.

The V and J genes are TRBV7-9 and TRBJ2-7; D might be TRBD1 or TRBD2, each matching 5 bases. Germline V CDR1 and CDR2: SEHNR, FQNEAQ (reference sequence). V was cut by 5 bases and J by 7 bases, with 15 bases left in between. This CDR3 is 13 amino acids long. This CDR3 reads CASSHGTHKEQYF. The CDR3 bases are TGTGCCAGCAGCCATGGGACCCACAAGGAGCAGTACTTC.

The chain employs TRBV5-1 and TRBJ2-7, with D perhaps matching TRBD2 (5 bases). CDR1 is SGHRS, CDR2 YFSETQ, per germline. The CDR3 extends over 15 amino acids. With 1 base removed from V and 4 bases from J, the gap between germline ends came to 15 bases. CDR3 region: CASSLLAGWEYEQYF. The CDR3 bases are TGCGCCAGCAGCTTGTTAGCAGGTTGGGAGTACGAGCAGTACTTC.

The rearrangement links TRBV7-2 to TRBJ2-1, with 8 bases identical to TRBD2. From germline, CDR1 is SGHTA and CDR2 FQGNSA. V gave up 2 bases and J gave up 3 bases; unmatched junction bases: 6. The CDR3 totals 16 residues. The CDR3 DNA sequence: TGTGCCAGCAGCTTATGGGCGGGAGGACTCTACAATGAGCAGTTCTTC. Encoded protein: CASSLWAGGLYNEQFF.

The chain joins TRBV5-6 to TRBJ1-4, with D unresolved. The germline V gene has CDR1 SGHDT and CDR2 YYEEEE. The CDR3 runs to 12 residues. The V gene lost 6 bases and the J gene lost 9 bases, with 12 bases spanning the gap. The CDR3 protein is CASTDLGQKLFF. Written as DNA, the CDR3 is TGTGCCAGCACCGATCTGGGTCAAAAACTGTTTTTT.

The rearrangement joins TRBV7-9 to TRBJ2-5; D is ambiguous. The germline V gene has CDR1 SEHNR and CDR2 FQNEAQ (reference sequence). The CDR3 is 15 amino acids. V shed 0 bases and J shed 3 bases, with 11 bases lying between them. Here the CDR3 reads CASSLARDGEETQYF. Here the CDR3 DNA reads TGTGCCAGCAGCTTAGCGCGAGACGGAGAAGAGACCCAGTACTTC.

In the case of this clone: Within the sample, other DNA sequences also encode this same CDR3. The CDR3 region is CASSLGRDEKLFF. The CDR3 nucleotides are TGTGCCAGCAGCTTGGGTAGGGACGAAAAACTGTTTTTT. The chain uses TRBV7-7 and TRBJ1-4; D is perhaps TRBD1 (5 bases). The CDR3 has 13 residues. The V and J ends lost 3 bases and 8 bases respectively, with 10 bases between them. The germline gives CDR1 SSHAT, CDR2 FNYEAQ (reference sequence).

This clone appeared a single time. The chain's CDR3 is CATSDRSNSPLHF. The DNA of the CDR3 is TGTGCCACATCAGACAGGTCCAATTCACCCCTCCACTTT. The chain carries TRBV6-5 and TRBJ1-6; TRBD1 is a possible D gene (6 bases). Trimming removed 10 bases at V and 7 bases at J, with 14 bases between. This CDR3 region has 13 residues. Germline values: CDR1 MNHEY, CDR2 SVGAGI.

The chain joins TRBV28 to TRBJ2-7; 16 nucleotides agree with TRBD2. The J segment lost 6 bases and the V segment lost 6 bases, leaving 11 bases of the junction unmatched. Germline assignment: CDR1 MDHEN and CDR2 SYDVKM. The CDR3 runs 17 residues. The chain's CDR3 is CASSPGTSGRARVEQYF. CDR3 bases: TGTGCCAGCAGCCCCGGGACTAGCGGGAGGGCACGCGTCGAGCAGTACTTC.

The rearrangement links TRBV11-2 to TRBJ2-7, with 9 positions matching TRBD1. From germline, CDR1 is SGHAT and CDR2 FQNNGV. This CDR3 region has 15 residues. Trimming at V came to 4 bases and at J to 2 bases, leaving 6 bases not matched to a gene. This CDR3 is CASSSRDRDAYEQYF. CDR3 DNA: TGTGCCAGCAGCTCGCGGGACAGGGATGCCTACGAGCAGTACTTC.